One sample yielded the 26 T cell receptor beta chains listed below, sequenced in a study of vaccination effects on CD4 cells after COVID-19. Under the ViraFEST assay, PBMC were stimulated with viral peptide pools so that antigen-specific CD4+ T cells expanded. Sequencing was performed afterwards. Investigators separated out CD4+ T cells once about eleven days of culture had passed. Negative nucleocapsid antibody tests before and after vaccination confirmed no previous SARS-CoV-2 infection. These receptors have no identified antigens. The repertoire was sequenced with immunoSEQ multiplex PCR; TCRdb's copy has only in-frame clones and lacks some. The table includes 60,000 to 65,000 clones, roughly 75% detected once. This specimen was CD4+ T cells from PBMCs cultured with HCoV-OC43 spike peptides, taken before COVID-19 vaccination. Regarding subset: HCoV-OC43 spike overlapping peptide pool stimulation. The receptors were gathered from a human donor who received a COVID-19 vaccine.

CDR3 sequence: CASSIDGTDTYEQYV. Written as DNA, the CDR3 is TGTGCCAGTAGTATAGATGGGACAGATACCTACGAGCAGTACGTC. This rearrangement joins TRBV19 to TRBJ2-7, with 7 bases that match TRBD1. J gave up 2 bases and V 0 bases, and 4 bases lay outside the gene matches. The CDR3 contains 15 residues. CDR1 and CDR2 from the germline V gene are LNHDA and SQIVND (reference sequence).

The J gene is TRBJ2-3, the V gene TRBV9; a possible D gene is TRBD1 (6 bases). Germline loops: CDR1 SGDLS, CDR2 YYNGEE. Trimming shortened V by 2 bases and J by 1 base, and 17 bases separated the two germline ends. This CDR3 comprises 17 residues. The DNA for the CDR3 is TGTGCCAGCAGCGTGTCTCTGTGGGGGCAGGGCACAGATACGCAGTATTTT. This gives the protein CASSVSLWGQGTDTQYF.

The J gene is TRBJ1-2, the V gene TRBV2, with no clear D. The ends were cut back, 2 bases at V and 5 bases at J, with 12 bases in the middle. The CDR3 runs 14 residues. Germline V CDR1 and CDR2: SNHLY, FYNNEI. CDR3 residues: CASSETRQWYGYTF. The CDR3 DNA reads TGTGCCAGCAGTGAAACGAGACAATGGTATGGCTACACCTTC.

The rearrangement uses TRBV30 and TRBJ2-1; D possibly corresponds to TRBD1 (6 bases). CDR3 length equals 14 residues. Between the trimmed V and J ends, which lost 1 base and 11 bases, there was a span of 18 bases. The germline CDR1 and CDR2 sequences are GTSNPN and SVGIG (reference sequence). CDR3 loop: CAWSGQGQIGKQFF. The CDR3, as DNA: TGTGCCTGGAGTGGACAAGGACAGATAGGCAAGCAGTTCTTC. The entire variable domain, with the rest obtained from reference TRBV30 and TRBJ2-1, is as follows: SQTIHQWPATLVQPVGSPLSLECTVEGTSNPNLYWYRQAAGRGLQLLFYSVGIGQISSEVPQNLSASRPQDRQFILSSKKLLLSDSGFYLCAWSGQGQIGKQFFGPGTRLTVL.

The sample holds a few counts of this clone. The chain links TRBV5-1 to TRBJ2-7; 8 nucleotides line up with TRBD2. This CDR3 contains 14 residues. Per germline, CDR1 SGHRS and CDR2 YFSETQ. The V and J ends lost 1 base and 6 bases, in that order; junction bases with no gene match: 6. In DNA form, the CDR3 reads TGCGCCAGCAGCTTGACTAGCGGAAGTGGCGAGCAGTACGTC. The encoded protein is CASSLTSGSGEQYV.

The chain employs TRBV18 and TRBJ1-1; TRBD1 agrees at 8 bases. The germline V gene has CDR1 KGHSH and CDR2 LQKENI. This CDR3 region has 15 residues. Trimming took 6 bases from V and 4 from J; bases not matched to a gene: 10. CDR3 nucleotides: TGTGCCAGCTCCGCCGGGACAGGACTATTCACTGAAGCTTTCTTT. As protein: CASSAGTGLFTEAFF.

This chain connects TRBV6-2 or TRBV6-3 to TRBJ1-1; unclear D gene. The CDR3 sequence is 15 residues long. V was cut by 0 bases and J by 0 bases, with 8 bases left in between. In germline, CDR1 is MNHEY, CDR2 SVGEGT. CDR3 sequence reads: CASSYSEGVNTEAFF. The CDR3 bases are TGTGCCAGCAGTTACTCCGAGGGAGTGAACACTGAAGCTTTCTTT.

This clone was seen only a few times. This sequence joins TRBV18 and TRBJ1-1, with a tentative D call TRBD1 (6 bases). The CDR3 length is 15 residues. V lost 1 base, J lost 4 bases, and 13 bases lay in between. Per germline, CDR1 KGHSH and CDR2 LQKENI. DNA for the CDR3: TGTGCCAGCTCACCACGAGGAGGGGGGTCCACTGAAGCTTTCTTT. Translating gives CASSPRGGGSTEAFF. Combining the CDR3 with reference TRBV18 and TRBJ1-1 gives the whole variable domain NAGVMQNPRHLVRRRGQEARLRCSPMKGHSHVYWYRQLPEEGLKFMVYLQKENIIDESGMPKERFSAEFPKEGPSILRIQQVVRGDSAAYFCASSPRGGGSTEAFFGQGTRLTVV.

The rearrangement joins TRBV11-2 to TRBJ2-5, with D maybe TRBD1 (6 bases). The CDR3 has 14 residues. V gave up 5 bases and J gave up 4 bases, with 14 bases separating them. Germline CDR1 SGHAT, CDR2 FQNNGV. The CDR3 DNA sequence: TGTGCCAGCAGCCCGAACAGGGCCTTAGAGACCCAGTACTTC. Translation gives CASSPNRALETQYF.

The chain couples TRBV6-5 to TRBJ2-7; possible D gene TRBD1, 7 bases. Germline CDR1 and CDR2: MNHEY and SVGAGI. Deletions cut 8 bases from V and 1 base from J, with 18 bases between. CDR3 length: 15 residues. This chain's CDR3 is CASGGTESPSYEQYV. CDR3 nucleotides: TGTGCCAGCGGGGGGACAGAGTCCCCTTCCTACGAGCAGTACGTC.

The rearrangement joins TRBV28 to TRBJ1-4; D gene uncertain. The CDR3 consists of 11 residues. Per the germline V gene, CDR1 is MDHEN and CDR2 is SYDVKM. V was cut by 6 bases and J by 8 bases, with 7 bases left in between. CDR3 region: CASSPLEKLFF. The CDR3 DNA sequence: TGTGCCAGCAGCCCACTCGAAAAACTGTTTTTT. Together with reference TRBV28 and TRBJ1-4, the CDR3 gives the full variable domain: DVKVTQSSRYLVKRTGEKVFLECVQDMDHENMFWYRQDPGLGLRLIYFSYDVKMKEKGDIPEGYSVSREKKERFSLILESASTNQTSMYLCASSPLEKLFFGSGTQLSVL.

The V call is TRBV6-5, the J call TRBJ1-2, with D uncertain. CDR1 is MNHEY, CDR2 SVGAGI, per germline. CDR3 length: 12 amino acids. Trimming pared 6 bases from V and 8 bases from J, leaving 13 bases between. The CDR3 coding sequence is TGTGCCAGCAGCCAAGCCGGGTCCGGCTACACCTTC. The encoded protein is CASSQAGSGYTF.

This clone was detected only once. V gene TRBV14 combines with J gene TRBJ2-4; 9 bases are a match to TRBD1. The CDR3 is 19 amino acids. The germline gives CDR1 SGHDN, CDR2 FVKESK. V lost 3 bases to trimming and J lost 2 bases; unmatched junction nucleotides: 14. The CDR3 region is CASSHDTSGTGRPKNIQYF. Here the CDR3 DNA reads TGTGCCAGCAGCCACGACACCAGCGGGACAGGGAGGCCCAAAAACATTCAGTACTTC.

The rearrangement joins TRBV27 to TRBJ1-1; D is unclear. This CDR3 region has 13 residues. Germline lookup yields CDR1 MNHEY and CDR2 SMNVEV (reference sequence). The ends were cut back, 4 bases at V and 1 base at J, with 7 bases in the middle. CDR3 sequence: CASSYSSNTEAFF. CDR3 nucleotide sequence: TGTGCCAGCAGTTACAGCTCGAACACTGAAGCTTTCTTT.

The gene calls are TRBV10-2 and TRBJ2-7; D unresolved. This CDR3 has 15 amino acids. Looked up from germline, CDR1 is WSHSY and CDR2 is SAAADI. V dropped 0 bases and J dropped 0 bases, with 9 bases sitting between them. CDR3 sequence: CASSESVAGSYEQYV. In DNA, the CDR3 is TGCGCCAGCAGTGAGTCGGTTGCAGGCTCCTACGAGCAGTACGTC.

This clone was seen a handful of times. CDR3 residues: CASGPSNQPQHF. In DNA, the CDR3 is TGTGCCAGCGGCCCAAGCAATCAGCCCCAGCATTTT. The rearrangement joins TRBV28 to TRBJ1-5; D gene uncertain. V lost 8 bases and J 1 base, leaving 6 bases between the germline ends. CDR3 length: 12 residues. Germline assignment: CDR1 MDHEN and CDR2 SYDVKM.

This clone was observed once. The chain is built from TRBV11-2 and TRBJ2-1; tentatively, D is TRBD1 (6 bases). V lost 0 bases and J lost 6, with 15 bases in between. Per germline, CDR1 SGHAT and CDR2 FQNNGV. The CDR3 has 16 residues. The CDR3 DNA is TGTGCCAGCAGCTTAGAGGGCTACAGGGCCCCCAATGAGCAGTTCTTC. As protein: CASSLEGYRAPNEQFF.

This clone was detected a few times. J is TRBJ2-2 and V is TRBV9; 7 bases align to TRBD1. In germline, CDR1 is SGDLS, CDR2 YYNGEE. The trim removed 3 bases at V and 7 bases at J, leaving 12 bases unmatched. The CDR3 consists of 16 residues. The CDR3 sequence is CASSARQGVQGGELFF. In DNA, the CDR3 is TGTGCCAGCAGCGCAAGACAGGGCGTGCAAGGCGGGGAGCTGTTTTTT.

V is TRBV7-2 and J is TRBJ2-1; 11 bases map to TRBD2. Unmatched junction bases numbered 8, after V lost 5 bases and J lost 5 bases. Looked up from germline, CDR1 is SGHTA and CDR2 is FQGNSA. This CDR3 is 16 amino acids long. The CDR3 here is CASSPVAGGANNEQFF. Written as DNA, the CDR3 is TGTGCCAGCAGCCCGGTAGCGGGGGGGGCTAACAATGAGCAGTTCTTC.

The chain couples TRBV5-1 to TRBJ2-5; 11 bases are a match to TRBD2. J lost 4 bases, V lost 2 bases, and 4 bases had no gene match. The CDR3 is made up of 15 amino acids. The V gene's germline CDR1 is SGHRS and CDR2 YFSETQ. DNA of the CDR3: TGCGCCAGCAGCTTTAGCGGGGGGGCCGGAGAGACCCAGTACTTC. Translated: CASSFSGGAGETQYF.

The V gene is TRBV19, the J gene TRBJ2-2; D is perhaps TRBD1 or TRBD2 (5 bases each). Germline CDR1 is LNHDA and CDR2 is SQIVND (reference sequence). The V gene lost 5 bases and the J gene lost 1 base, with 17 bases spanning the gap. The CDR3 covers 17 residues. Here the CDR3 DNA reads TGTGCCAGTAGTCCTCCCCGGGGCAGGGTGAACACCGGGGAGCTGTTTTTT. Translated: CASSPPRGRVNTGELFF.

V gene TRBV5-1 combines with J gene TRBJ2-2; D not resolved. Germline V gene lookup returns CDR1 SGHRS and CDR2 YFSETQ. Trimming took 4 bases from V and 1 from J, leaving 8 bases between them. The CDR3 is made up of 14 amino acids. CDR3 in amino acids: CASSRFQNTGELFF. CDR3 DNA sequence: TGCGCCAGCAGCAGGTTTCAGAACACCGGGGAGCTGTTTTTT.

The chain carries TRBV5-1 and TRBJ1-1; 7 positions match TRBD1. Germline assignment: CDR1 SGHRS and CDR2 YFSETQ. The CDR3 length is 15 residues. Trimming removed 0 bases from V and 6 bases from J; junction bases left unmatched: 8. CDR3: CASSLVGTALAEAFF. DNA of the CDR3: TGCGCCAGCAGCTTGGTGGGGACAGCTCTCGCTGAAGCTTTCTTT.

This chain joins TRBV5-8 and TRBJ2-1; 7 nucleotides align to TRBD2. V was pared by 7 bases and J by 4 bases, with 26 bases of the junction left unmatched. Germline-derived CDR1 and CDR2 are SGHTS and YDEGEE. The CDR3 length is 20 residues. The CDR3 loop is CASPLGLAAGDLHNYNEQFF. Here the CDR3 DNA reads TGTGCCAGCCCCCTAGGTTTGGCGGCGGGGGACCTACACAATTACAATGAGCAGTTCTTC.

This chain links TRBV11-3 with TRBJ1-1; possibly TRBD1 for D (5 bases). This CDR3 contains 14 residues. Deletions cut 1 base from V and 5 bases from J, with 11 bases between. Germline assignment: CDR1 SGHNT and CDR2 YENEEA. The chain's CDR3 is CASSLGGIATEAFF. Written as DNA, the CDR3 is TGTGCCAGCAGCTTAGGGGGGATCGCGACTGAAGCTTTCTTT.

This clone appeared once. The chain carries TRBV5-1 and TRBJ1-1; 10 bases fit TRBD1. V gave up 4 bases and J gave up 6 bases; unmatched junction bases: 9. The germline V gene has CDR1 SGHRS and CDR2 YFSETQ. This CDR3 has 15 residues. The CDR3 DNA reads as TGCGCCAGCAGCCCGGGACAGGGGTTCGACGCTGAAGCTTTCTTT. It is translated as CASSPGQGFDAEAFF.